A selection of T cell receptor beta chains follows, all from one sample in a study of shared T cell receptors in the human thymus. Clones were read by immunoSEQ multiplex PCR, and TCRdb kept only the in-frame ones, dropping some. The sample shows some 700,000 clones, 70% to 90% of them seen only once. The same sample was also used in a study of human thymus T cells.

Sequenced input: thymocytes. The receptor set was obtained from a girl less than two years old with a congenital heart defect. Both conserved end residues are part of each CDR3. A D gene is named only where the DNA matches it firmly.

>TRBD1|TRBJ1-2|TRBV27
CASSQGVGYTF
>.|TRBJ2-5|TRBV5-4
CASSSAPLQQETQYF
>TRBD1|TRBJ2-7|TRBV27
CASSTRFRDRGTYEQYF
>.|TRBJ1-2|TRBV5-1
CASSPRLGGSGPYGYTF
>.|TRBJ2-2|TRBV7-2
CASSLKRQASNTGELFF
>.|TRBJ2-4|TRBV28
CASSSPSDIQYF
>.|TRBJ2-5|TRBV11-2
CASSLVRGKIETQYF
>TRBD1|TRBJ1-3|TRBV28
CAHLPGGQLGNTIYF
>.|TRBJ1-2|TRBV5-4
CASRDYANYGYTF
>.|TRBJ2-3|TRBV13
CASSLPGGTDTQYF
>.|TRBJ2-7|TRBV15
CATSRDRYRPSSYEQYF
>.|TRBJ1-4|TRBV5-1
CASSLWMGSPNEKLFF
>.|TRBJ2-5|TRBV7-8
CASSPKRGGIGDETQYF
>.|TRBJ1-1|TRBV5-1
CASSPGALYTEAFF
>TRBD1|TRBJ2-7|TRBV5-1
CASSPGTGRYEQYF
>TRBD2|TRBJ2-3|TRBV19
CASSRPPSGAQYF
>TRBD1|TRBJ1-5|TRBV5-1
CASSVGPGQGGNQPQHF